This T cell receptor (beta chain) comes out of a study of T cell changes during pregnancy in multiple sclerosis. The CDR3 extends over 15 amino acids. V lost 5 bases and J lost 7; bases outside the gene matches: 11. Germline V gives CDR1 SEHNR, CDR2 FQNEAQ (reference sequence). Some clones are missing from TCRdb's copy, which holds only in-frame ones; the method was immunoSEQ multiplex PCR. The data show some 87,000 clones, roughly 96% seen once. The V gene is TRBV7-9, the J gene TRBJ2-1; 7 bases fit TRBD1. The sample was peripheral blood, taken in the second trimester of pregnancy. The TCR was taken from a female donor with multiple sclerosis, enrolled in a pregnancy study. The CDR3 DNA follows: TGTGCCAGCAGCCGACCCCGGGACAGAAGAAATGAGCAGTTCTTC. It translates to CASSRPRDRRNEQFF.